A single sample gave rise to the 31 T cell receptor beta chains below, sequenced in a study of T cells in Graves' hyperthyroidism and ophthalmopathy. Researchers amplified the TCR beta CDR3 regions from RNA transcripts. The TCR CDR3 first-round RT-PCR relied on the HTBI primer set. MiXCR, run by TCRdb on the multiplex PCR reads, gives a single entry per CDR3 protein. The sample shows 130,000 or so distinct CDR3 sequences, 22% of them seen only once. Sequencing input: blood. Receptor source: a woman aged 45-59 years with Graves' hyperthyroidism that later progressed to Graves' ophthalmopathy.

The CDR3 DNA reads as TGTGCCAGCAGTCACGAGGGAGGCCCGCGCACCGGGGAGCTGTTTTTT. Translating it yields CASSHEGGPRTGELFF. The rearrangement joins TRBV6-1 to TRBJ2-2, with D perhaps matching TRBD2 (6 bases). This CDR3 has 16 amino acids. Between the trimmed V and J ends, which lost 5 bases and 4 bases, there was a span of 17 bases. Germline-derived CDR1 and CDR2 are MNHNS and SASEGT.

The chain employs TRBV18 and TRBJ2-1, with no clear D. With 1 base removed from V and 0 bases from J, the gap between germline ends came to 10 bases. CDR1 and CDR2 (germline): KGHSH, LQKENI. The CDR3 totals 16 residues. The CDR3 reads CASSPRQAPSYNEQFF. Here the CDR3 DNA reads TGTGCCAGCTCACCACGGCAGGCCCCCTCCTACAATGAGCAGTTCTTC. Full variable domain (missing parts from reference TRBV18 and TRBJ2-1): NAGVMQNPRHLVRRRGQEARLRCSPMKGHSHVYWYRQLPEEGLKFMVYLQKENIIDESGMPKERFSAEFPKEGPSILRIQQVVRGDSAAYFCASSPRQAPSYNEQFFGPGTRLTVL.

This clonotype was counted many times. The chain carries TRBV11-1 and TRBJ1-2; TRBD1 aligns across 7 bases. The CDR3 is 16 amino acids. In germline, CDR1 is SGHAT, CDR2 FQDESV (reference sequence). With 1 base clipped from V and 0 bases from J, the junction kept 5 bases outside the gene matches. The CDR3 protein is CASSLGTGAANYGYTF. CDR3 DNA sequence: TGTGCCAGCAGCTTAGGTACAGGGGCGGCTAACTATGGCTACACCTTC.

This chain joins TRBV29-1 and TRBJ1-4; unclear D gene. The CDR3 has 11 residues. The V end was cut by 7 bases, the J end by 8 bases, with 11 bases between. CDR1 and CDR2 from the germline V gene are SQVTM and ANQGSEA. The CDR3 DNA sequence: TGCAGCGCTGTCTTTGGAGAAAAACTGTTTTTT. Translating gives CSAVFGEKLFF. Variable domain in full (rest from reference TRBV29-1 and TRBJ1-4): SAVISQKPSRDICQRGTSLTIQCQVDSQVTMMFWYRQQPGQSLTLIATANQGSEATYESGFVIDKFPISRPNLTFSTLTVSNMSPEDSSIYLCSAVFGEKLFFGSGTQLSVL.

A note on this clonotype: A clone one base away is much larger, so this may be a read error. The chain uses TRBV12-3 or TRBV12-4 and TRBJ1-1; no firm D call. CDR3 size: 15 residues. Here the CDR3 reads CAGSLAPSMNTEAFF. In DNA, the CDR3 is TGTGCCGGCAGTTTAGCGCCAAGCATGAACACTGAAGCTTTCTTT.

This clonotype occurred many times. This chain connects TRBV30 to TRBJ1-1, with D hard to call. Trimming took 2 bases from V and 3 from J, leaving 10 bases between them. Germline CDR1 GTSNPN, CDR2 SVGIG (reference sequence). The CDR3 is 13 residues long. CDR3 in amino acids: CAWSPRPYTEAFF. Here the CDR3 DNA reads TGTGCCTGGAGTCCTCGACCATACACTGAAGCTTTCTTT.

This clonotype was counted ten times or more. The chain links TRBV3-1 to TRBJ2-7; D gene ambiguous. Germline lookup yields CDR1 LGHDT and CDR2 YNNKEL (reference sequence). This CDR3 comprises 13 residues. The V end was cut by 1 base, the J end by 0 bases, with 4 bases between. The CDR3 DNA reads TGTGCCAGCAGCCAAGTTCCCTCCTACGAGCAGTACTTC. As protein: CASSQVPSYEQYF.

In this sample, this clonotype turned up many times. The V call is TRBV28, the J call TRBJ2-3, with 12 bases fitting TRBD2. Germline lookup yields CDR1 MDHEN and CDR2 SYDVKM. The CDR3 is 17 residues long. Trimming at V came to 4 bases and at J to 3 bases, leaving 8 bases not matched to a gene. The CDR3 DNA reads TGTGCCAGCAGTTCTTGGACTAGCGGGATTGGAACAGATACGCAGTATTTT. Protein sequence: CASSSWTSGIGTDTQYF.

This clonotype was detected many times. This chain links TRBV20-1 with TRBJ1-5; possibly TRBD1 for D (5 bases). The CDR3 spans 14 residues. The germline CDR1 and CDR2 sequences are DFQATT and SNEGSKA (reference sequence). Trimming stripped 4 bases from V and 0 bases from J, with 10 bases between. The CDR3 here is CSAIKGYSNQPQHF. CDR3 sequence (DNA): TGCAGTGCTATCAAGGGGTATAGCAATCAGCCCCAGCATTTT.

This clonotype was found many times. DNA for the CDR3: TGTGCCAGCAGCTCTGTCGGACAGGTTCGCACCGGGGAGCTGTTTTTT. Translated, it gives CASSSVGQVRTGELFF. The gene calls are TRBV27 and TRBJ2-2; 7 bases align to TRBD1. This CDR3 is 16 amino acids long. Germline lookup yields CDR1 MNHEY and CDR2 SMNVEV (reference sequence). V shed 6 bases and J 4 bases; nucleotides not matched to a gene: 11.

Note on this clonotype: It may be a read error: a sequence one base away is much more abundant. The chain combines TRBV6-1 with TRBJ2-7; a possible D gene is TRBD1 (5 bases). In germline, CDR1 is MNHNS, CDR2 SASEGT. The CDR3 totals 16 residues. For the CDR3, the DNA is TGTGCCAGCAGTCCCCAGTCCTCGACAGCCTCCTGCGAGCAGTACTTC. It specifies CASSPQSSTASCEQYF.

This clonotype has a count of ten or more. The CDR3 region has the DNA TGTGCCAGCAGCTTAGGCCGAGCGGGCTACGAGCAGTACTTC. This sequence encodes CASSLGRAGYEQYF. The V and J genes are TRBV7-9 and TRBJ2-7, with D maybe TRBD2 (6 bases). The germline CDR1 and CDR2 sequences are SEHNR and FQNEAQ (reference sequence). The CDR3 covers 14 residues. With 1 base removed from V and 3 bases from J, the gap between germline ends came to 10 bases.

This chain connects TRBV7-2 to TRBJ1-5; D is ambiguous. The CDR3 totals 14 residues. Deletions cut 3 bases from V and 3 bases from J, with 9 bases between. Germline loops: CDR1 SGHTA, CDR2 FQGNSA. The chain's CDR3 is CASSLPGNNQPQHF. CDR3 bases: TGTGCCAGCAGCTTGCCCGGGAACAATCAGCCCCAGCATTTT.

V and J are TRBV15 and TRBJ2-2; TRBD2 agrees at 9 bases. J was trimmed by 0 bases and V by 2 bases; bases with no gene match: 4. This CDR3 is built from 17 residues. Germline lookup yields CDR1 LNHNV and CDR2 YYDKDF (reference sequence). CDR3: CATSRLRLAANTGELFF. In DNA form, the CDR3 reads TGTGCCACCAGCAGACTCCGACTAGCGGCGAACACCGGGGAGCTGTTTTTT. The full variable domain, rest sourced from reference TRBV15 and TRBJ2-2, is DAMVIQNPRYQVTQFGKPVTLSCSQTLNHNVMYWYQQKSSQAPKLLFHYYDKDFNNEADTPDNFQSRRPNTSFCFLDIRSPGLGDTAMYLCATSRLRLAANTGELFFGEGSRLTVL.

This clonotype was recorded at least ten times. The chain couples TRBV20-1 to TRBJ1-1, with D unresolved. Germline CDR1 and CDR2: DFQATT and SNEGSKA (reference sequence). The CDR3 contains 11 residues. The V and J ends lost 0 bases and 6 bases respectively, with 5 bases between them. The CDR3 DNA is TGCAGTGCTAGAGATTTCCCTGAAGCTTTCTTT. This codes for CSARDFPEAFF.

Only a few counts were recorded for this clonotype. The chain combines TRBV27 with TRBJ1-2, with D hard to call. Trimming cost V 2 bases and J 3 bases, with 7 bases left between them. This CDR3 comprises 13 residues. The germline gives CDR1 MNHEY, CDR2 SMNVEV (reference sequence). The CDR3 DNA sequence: TGTGCCAGCAGTTTACAACCATACTATGGCTACACCTTC. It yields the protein CASSLQPYYGYTF.

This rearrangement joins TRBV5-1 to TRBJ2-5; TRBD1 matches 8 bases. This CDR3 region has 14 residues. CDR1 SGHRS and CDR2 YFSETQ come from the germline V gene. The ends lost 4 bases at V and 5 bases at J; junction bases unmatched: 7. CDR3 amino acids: CASSNGQGAETQYF. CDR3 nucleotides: TGCGCCAGCAGCAACGGACAGGGAGCGGAGACCCAGTACTTC.

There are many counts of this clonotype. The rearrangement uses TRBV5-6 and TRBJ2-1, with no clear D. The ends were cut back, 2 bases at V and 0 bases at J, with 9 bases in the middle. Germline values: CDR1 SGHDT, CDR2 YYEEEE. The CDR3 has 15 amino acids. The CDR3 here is CASSFVVSSYNEQFF. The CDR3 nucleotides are TGTGCCAGCAGCTTCGTCGTAAGCTCCTACAATGAGCAGTTCTTC.

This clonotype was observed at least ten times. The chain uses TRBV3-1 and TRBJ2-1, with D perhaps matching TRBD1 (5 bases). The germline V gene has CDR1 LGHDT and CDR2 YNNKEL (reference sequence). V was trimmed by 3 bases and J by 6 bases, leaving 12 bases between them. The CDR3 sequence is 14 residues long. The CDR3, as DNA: TGTGCCAGCAGCCATTCAGGGCGCGGCAATGAGCAGTTCTTC. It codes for CASSHSGRGNEQFF.

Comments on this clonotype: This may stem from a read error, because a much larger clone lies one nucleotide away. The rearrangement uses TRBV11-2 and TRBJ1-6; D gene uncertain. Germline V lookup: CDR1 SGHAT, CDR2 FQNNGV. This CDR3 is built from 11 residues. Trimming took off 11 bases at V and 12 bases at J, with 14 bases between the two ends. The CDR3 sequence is CAGKTRGPLHF. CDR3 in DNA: TGTGCCGGCAAAACCCGAGGACCCCTCCACTTT.

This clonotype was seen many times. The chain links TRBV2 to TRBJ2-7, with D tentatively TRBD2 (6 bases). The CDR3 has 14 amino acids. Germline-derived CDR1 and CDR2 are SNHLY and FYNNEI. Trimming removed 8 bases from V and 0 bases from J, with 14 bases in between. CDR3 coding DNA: TGTGCCAGCCGTACTAGCCGAAGCTCCTACGAGCAGTACTTC. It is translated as CASRTSRSSYEQYF.

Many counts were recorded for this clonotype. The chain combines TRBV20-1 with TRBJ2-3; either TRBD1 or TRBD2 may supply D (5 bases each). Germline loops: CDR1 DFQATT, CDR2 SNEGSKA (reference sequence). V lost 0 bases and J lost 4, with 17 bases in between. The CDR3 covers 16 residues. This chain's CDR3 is CSARDGGSSGSDTQYF. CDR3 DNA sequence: TGCAGTGCTAGAGATGGGGGTAGCTCAGGCTCAGATACGCAGTATTTT.

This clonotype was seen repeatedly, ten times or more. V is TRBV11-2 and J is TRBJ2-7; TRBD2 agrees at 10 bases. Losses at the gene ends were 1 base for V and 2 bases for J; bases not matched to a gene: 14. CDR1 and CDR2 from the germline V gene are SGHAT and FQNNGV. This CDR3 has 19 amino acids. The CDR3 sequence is CASSLATQLAGTLPYEQYF. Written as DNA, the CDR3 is TGTGCCAGCAGCTTAGCCACCCAACTAGCGGGAACCCTCCCCTACGAGCAGTACTTC. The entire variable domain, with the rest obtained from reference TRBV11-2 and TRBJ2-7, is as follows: EAGVAQSPRYKIIEKRQSVAFWCNPISGHATLYWYQQILGQGPKLLIQFQNNGVVDDSQLPKDRFSAERLKGVDSTLKIQPAKLEDSAVYLCASSLATQLAGTLPYEQYFGPGTRLTVT.

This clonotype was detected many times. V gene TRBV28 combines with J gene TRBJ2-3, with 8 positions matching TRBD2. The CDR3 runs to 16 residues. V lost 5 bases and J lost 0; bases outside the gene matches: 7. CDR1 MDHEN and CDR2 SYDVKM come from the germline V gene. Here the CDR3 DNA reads TGTGCCAGCAGTCCCCATAGCGGGACCAGCACAGATACGCAGTATTTT. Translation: CASSPHSGTSTDTQYF.

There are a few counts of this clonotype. The CDR3 DNA sequence: TGCGCCAGCAGCGCAGTAGCGGGGGCCTACGAGCAGTACTTC. Its protein is CASSAVAGAYEQYF. The chain has TRBV5-1 and TRBJ2-7; 9 bases match TRBD2. The CDR3 spans 14 residues. V lost 4 bases, J lost 2 bases, and 4 bases stayed unmatched. The germline V gene encodes CDR1 SGHRS and CDR2 YFSETQ. Drawing the rest from reference TRBV5-1 and TRBJ2-7, the complete variable domain is KAGVTQTPRYLIKTRGQQVTLSCSPISGHRSVSWYQQTPGQGLQFLFEYFSETQRNKGNFPGRFSGRQFSNSRSEMNVSTLELGDSALYLCASSAVAGAYEQYFGPGTRLTVT.

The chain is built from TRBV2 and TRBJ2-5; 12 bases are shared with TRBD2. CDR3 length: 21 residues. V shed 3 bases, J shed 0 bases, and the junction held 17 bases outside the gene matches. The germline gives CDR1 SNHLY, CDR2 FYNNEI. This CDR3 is CASSDLPRPTGTSGYQETQYF. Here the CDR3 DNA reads TGTGCCAGCAGTGACTTACCCCGACCGACCGGGACTAGCGGGTACCAAGAGACCCAGTACTTC.

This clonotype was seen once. The DNA for the CDR3 is TGTGCCAGCAGTTTAGCCGGGACAGGGCGGACTGAAGCTTTCTTT. It yields the protein CASSLAGTGRTEAFF. The V call is TRBV28, the J call TRBJ1-1; TRBD1 matches 9 bases. Germline CDR1 MDHEN, CDR2 SYDVKM. Germline trimming cut 2 bases from V and 5 bases from J; bases unmatched to any gene: 6. The length of the CDR3 is 15 residues.

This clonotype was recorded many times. The CDR3 DNA follows: TGTGCCAGCAGCCCGTTAGGTGGCGGGGAGCTGTTTTTT. This encodes CASSPLGGGELFF. The rearrangement joins TRBV7-3 to TRBJ2-2; unclear D gene. V was trimmed by 5 bases and J by 7 bases, leaving 11 bases between them. The CDR3 totals 13 residues. Germline lookup yields CDR1 SGHTA and CDR2 FQGTGA.

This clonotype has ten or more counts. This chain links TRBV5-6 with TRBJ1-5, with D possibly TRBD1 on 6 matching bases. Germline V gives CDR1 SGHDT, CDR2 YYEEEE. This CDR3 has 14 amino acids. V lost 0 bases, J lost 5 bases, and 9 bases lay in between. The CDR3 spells CASSLGQADQPQHF. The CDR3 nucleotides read TGTGCCAGCAGCTTGGGACAGGCGGATCAGCCCCAGCATTTT. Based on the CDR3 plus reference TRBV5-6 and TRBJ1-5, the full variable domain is DAGVTQSPTHLIKTRGQQVTLRCSPKSGHDTVSWYQQALGQGPQFIFQYYEEEERQRGNFPDRFSGHQFPNYSSELNVNALLLGDSALYLCASSLGQADQPQHFGDGTRLSIL.

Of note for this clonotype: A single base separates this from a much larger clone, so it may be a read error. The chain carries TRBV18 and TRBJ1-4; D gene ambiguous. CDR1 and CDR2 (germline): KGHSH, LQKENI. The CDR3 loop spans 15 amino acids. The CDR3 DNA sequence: TGTGCCAGCTCACTCCACAGTGCAACTAATGAAAAACTGCTTTTT. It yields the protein CASSLHSATNEKLLF.

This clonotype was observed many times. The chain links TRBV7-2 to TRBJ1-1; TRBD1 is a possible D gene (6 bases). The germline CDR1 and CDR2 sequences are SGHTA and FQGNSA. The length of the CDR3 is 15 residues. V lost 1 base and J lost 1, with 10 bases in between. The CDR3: CASSLGGHWNTEAFF. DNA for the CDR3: TGTGCCAGCAGCTTAGGGGGACACTGGAACACTGAAGCTTTCTTT.